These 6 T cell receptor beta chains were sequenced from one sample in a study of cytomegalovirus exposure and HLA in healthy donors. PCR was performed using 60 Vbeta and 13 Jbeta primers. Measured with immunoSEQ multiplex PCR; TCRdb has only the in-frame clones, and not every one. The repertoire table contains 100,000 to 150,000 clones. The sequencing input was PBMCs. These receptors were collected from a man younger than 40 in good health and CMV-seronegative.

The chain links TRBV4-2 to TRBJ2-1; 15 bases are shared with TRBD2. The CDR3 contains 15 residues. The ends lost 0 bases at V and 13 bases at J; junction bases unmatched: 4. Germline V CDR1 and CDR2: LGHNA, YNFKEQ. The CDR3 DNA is TGTGCCAGCAGCCAAGATTGGGGACTAGCGGGAGGTCAGTTCTTC. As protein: CASSQDWGLAGGQFF.

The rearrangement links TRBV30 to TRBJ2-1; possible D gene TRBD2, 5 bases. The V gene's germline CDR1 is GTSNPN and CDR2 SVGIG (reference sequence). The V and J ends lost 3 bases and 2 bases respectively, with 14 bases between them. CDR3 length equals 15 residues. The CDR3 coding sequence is TGTGCCTGGAGCGAGTCGAGCGGACCCTACAATGAGCAGTTCTTC. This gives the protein CAWSESSGPYNEQFF.

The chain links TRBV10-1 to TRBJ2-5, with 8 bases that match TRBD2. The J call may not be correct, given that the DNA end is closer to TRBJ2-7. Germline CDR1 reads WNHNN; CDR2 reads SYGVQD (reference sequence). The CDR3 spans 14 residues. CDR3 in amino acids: CAGSRAGVSYEQYF. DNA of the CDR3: TGCGCCGGCTCGAGAGCGGGAGTCTCCTACGAGCAGTACTTC.

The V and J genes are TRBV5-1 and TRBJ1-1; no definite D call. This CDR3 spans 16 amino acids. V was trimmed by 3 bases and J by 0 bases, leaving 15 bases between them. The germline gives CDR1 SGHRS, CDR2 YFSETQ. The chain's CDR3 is CASSYDTRYMNTEAFF. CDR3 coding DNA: TGCGCCAGCAGCTATGACACCCGTTATATGAACACTGAAGCTTTCTTT. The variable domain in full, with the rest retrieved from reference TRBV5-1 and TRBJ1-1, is KAGVTQTPRYLIKTRGQQVTLSCSPISGHRSVSWYQQTPGQGLQFLFEYFSETQRNKGNFPGRFSGRQFSNSRSEMNVSTLELGDSALYLCASSYDTRYMNTEAFFGQGTRLTVV.

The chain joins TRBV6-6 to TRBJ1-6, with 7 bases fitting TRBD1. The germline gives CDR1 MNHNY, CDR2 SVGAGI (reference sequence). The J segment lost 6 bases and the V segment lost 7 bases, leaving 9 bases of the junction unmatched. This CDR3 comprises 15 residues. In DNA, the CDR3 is TGTGCCAGCACCCGAATGACAGGGATTAATTCACCCCTCCACTTT. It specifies CASTRMTGINSPLHF.

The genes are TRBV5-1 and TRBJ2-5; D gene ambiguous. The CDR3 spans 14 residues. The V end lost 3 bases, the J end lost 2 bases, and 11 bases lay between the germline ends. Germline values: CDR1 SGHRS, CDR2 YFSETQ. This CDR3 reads CASSWSGAQETQYF. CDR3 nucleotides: TGCGCCAGCAGCTGGAGTGGAGCTCAAGAGACCCAGTACTTC.